The subject of this entry is one T cell receptor beta chain. Its specificity is not known. This specimen belongs to a study of beta chain features in type 1 diabetes. Study-wide points: Cells with high TCR expression could be over-represented when cDNA is sequenced. TCRB CDR3 length was moderately but significantly reduced in all four CD4+ subsets of Type 1 diabetes patients.

The CDR3 totals 12 residues. The V gene's germline CDR1 is GTSNPN and CDR2 SVGIG (reference sequence). Between the trimmed V and J ends, which lost 3 bases and 8 bases, there was a span of 13 bases. Every bit of the isolated RNA underwent reverse transcription, so sequencing read expressed TCRB transcripts. Profiling relied on immunoSEQ multiplex PCR, and the TCRdb table lists in-frame clones only, not all of them. The profile shows a few hundred thousand clones, roughly 17% of them singletons. This receptor was taken from a man between 25 and 39 years old with type 1 diabetes. Input material: naive CD4+ T cells from blood. The rearrangement links TRBV30 to TRBJ1-1; D is possibly TRBD1 (5 bases). This CDR3 is CAWRAGTLEAFF. CDR3 sequence (DNA): TGTGCCTGGAGAGCCGGGACGCTCGAAGCTTTCTTT.